This TCR beta chain was profiled in a study of shared clonotypes between healthy human individuals. On sorted subsets, replicate PCRs used about 180 ng DNA, or tens of thousands of T cell genomes. TCRdb's copy holds only in-frame clones and misses some; the assay was immunoSEQ multiplex PCR. Of about 1.5 million clones detected, around 98% appear once; the ten largest clones hold roughly 0.45%. CDR3 length: 12 residues. The germline V gene encodes CDR1 SNHLY and CDR2 FYNNEI. V was pared by 8 bases and J by 8 bases, with 3 bases of the junction left unmatched. The sequenced sample consisted of naive CD4+ T cells sorted from blood. Subset here: CD45RA+ positively selected. This chain joins TRBV2 and TRBJ2-1, with 10 positions matching TRBD1. This TCR was recovered from a man aged 25 to 45 in good health. CDR3 in DNA: TGTGCCAGCGCGACAGGGGGCGATGAGCAGTTCTTC. Its protein is CASATGGDEQFF.